The 17 T cell receptor beta chains below were found in one sample sequenced in a study of blood T cell repertoires in COVID-19. The protocol was immunoSEQ multiplex PCR, while the TCRdb copy is restricted to in-frame clones and leaves out a portion. The repertoire has 400,000 to 500,000 clones, roughly 84% of them found once; the top ten carry 1.4% to 1.5%. Sequenced input: PBMCs or T cells enriched from blood (not recorded which). The receptors shown here come from a woman between 18 and 29 years old who had been exposed to COVID-19.

The chain couples TRBV25-1 to TRBJ2-5; D is perhaps TRBD2 (6 bases). Germline V gene lookup returns CDR1 MGHDK and CDR2 SYGVNS. Trimming cost V 2 bases and J 4 bases, with 20 bases left between them. The CDR3 totals 17 residues. The CDR3 is CASSEGALAEPVETQYF. As DNA, the CDR3 is TGTGCCAGCAGTGAAGGCGCTTTAGCGGAGCCGGTAGAGACCCAGTACTTC. Full variable domain (missing parts from reference TRBV25-1 and TRBJ2-5): EADIYQTPRYLVIGTGKKITLECSQTMGHDKMYWYQQDPGMELHLIHYSYGVNSTEKGDLSSESTVSRIRTEHFPLTLESARPSHTSQYLCASSEGALAEPVETQYFGPGTRLLVL.

The rearrangement joins TRBV7-2 to TRBJ1-1; 8 bases are shared with TRBD1. The V and J ends lost 0 bases and 7 bases, in that order; junction bases with no gene match: 7. This CDR3 comprises 15 residues. CDR1 is SGHTA and CDR2 is FQGNSA in the germline V gene. For the CDR3, the DNA is TGTGCCAGCAGCTTAGCCAGGGGGCGATTTAATGAAGCTTTCTTT. Residues: CASSLARGRFNEAFF.

The chain combines TRBV6-5 with TRBJ1-4; 7 bases map to TRBD1. In germline, CDR1 is MNHEY, CDR2 SVGAGI. The CDR3 is 16 amino acids. Trimming took 3 bases from V and 8 from J; bases not matched to a gene: 12. As DNA, the CDR3 is TGTGCCAGCAGTTATAAGACAGGGAGTTTCGAAGAAAAACTGTTTTTT. This translates into CASSYKTGSFEEKLFF.

This clone was seen just once. This sequence joins TRBV4-1 and TRBJ2-3, with D possibly being TRBD1 (7 bases). Trimming removed 4 bases from V and 1 base from J, with 18 bases in between. The CDR3 extends over 17 amino acids. Germline V gives CDR1 MGHRA, CDR2 YSYEKL. CDR3 nucleotide sequence: TGCGCCAGCAGCCGGGGACAGTGGGAGGTGGGCACAGATACGCAGTATTTT. Protein: CASSRGQWEVGTDTQYF.

The chain couples TRBV5-4 to TRBJ1-2; D gene ambiguous. The CDR3 totals 15 residues. Germline CDR1 SGHNT, CDR2 YYREEE (reference sequence). The germline V and J ends were trimmed by 0 bases and 4 bases, with 13 bases remaining between them. The CDR3, as DNA: TGTGCCAGCAGCTTGGGAGGGAGGGTCTCCTATGGCTACACCTTC. Amino acids: CASSLGGRVSYGYTF.

V usage is TRBV2 and J usage is TRBJ1-1; maybe TRBD1 (6 bases). In germline, CDR1 is SNHLY, CDR2 FYNNEI. CDR3 length: 15 residues. Trimming left V 5 bases short and J 3 bases short, with 16 bases between. The DNA of the CDR3 is TGTGCCAGCAGTCGACAGGCGCCCCGGGACACTGAAGCTTTCTTT. Translated, it gives CASSRQAPRDTEAFF.

Only a few counts were recorded for this clone. The chain recombines TRBV5-4 with TRBJ1-1; a weak D match, TRBD1 (5 bases). The CDR3 totals 14 residues. The V end lost 0 bases, the J end lost 3 bases, and 9 bases lay between the germline ends. The germline CDR1 and CDR2 sequences are SGHNT and YYREEE (reference sequence). The CDR3 sequence is CASSLVGGDTEAFF. Written as DNA, the CDR3 is TGTGCCAGCAGCTTGGTTGGAGGGGACACTGAAGCTTTCTTT.

J is TRBJ2-2 and V is TRBV6-9; TRBD2 might be the D (6 bases). There are 19 residues in the CDR3. Germline assignment: CDR1 MNHGY and CDR2 SVAAGI. V was shortened by 0 bases and J by 5 bases, with 22 bases between the two germline ends. The DNA for the CDR3 is TGTGCCAGCAGTTATTCTCGTGCCCTTTACCTCGCGGGGACCGGGGAGCTGTTTTTT. Protein: CASSYSRALYLAGTGELFF.

The rearrangement uses TRBV28 and TRBJ2-1, with TRBD2 identical over 12 bases. This CDR3 comprises 15 residues. The V segment lost 6 bases and the J segment 4 bases; nucleotides outside the gene matches: 4. Germline CDR1 reads MDHEN; CDR2 reads SYDVKM. The CDR3 nucleotides are TGTGCCAGCAGGACACTAGCGGGAGGATACAATGAGCAGTTCTTC. It is translated as CASRTLAGGYNEQFF.

The chain employs TRBV20-1 and TRBJ2-4; tentatively, D is TRBD1 (5 bases). Trimming took 3 bases from V and 2 from J, leaving 20 bases between them. Per germline, CDR1 DFQATT and CDR2 SNEGSKA (reference sequence). The CDR3 runs to 17 residues. The CDR3 protein is CSASGVQGTWSKNIQYF. CDR3 DNA sequence: TGCAGTGCTAGTGGTGTTCAGGGTACTTGGTCCAAAAACATTCAGTACTTC.

The gene calls are TRBV5-1 and TRBJ1-1; 8 nucleotides align to TRBD1. Losses at the gene ends were 1 base for V and 2 bases for J; bases not matched to a gene: 4. CDR3 length equals 15 residues. Germline CDR1 is SGHRS and CDR2 is YFSETQ. CDR3 in amino acids: CASSLLGQGNTEAFF. CDR3 nucleotides: TGCGCCAGCAGCTTGCTTGGACAGGGAAACACTGAAGCTTTCTTT. Full variable domain (outside the CDR3, taken from reference TRBV5-1 and TRBJ1-1): KAGVTQTPRYLIKTRGQQVTLSCSPISGHRSVSWYQQTPGQGLQFLFEYFSETQRNKGNFPGRFSGRQFSNSRSEMNVSTLELGDSALYLCASSLLGQGNTEAFFGQGTRLTVV.

The chain uses TRBV7-3 and TRBJ1-1, with 8 bases that match TRBD1. The CDR3 consists of 13 residues. CDR1 and CDR2 from the germline V gene are SGHTA and FQGTGA. V lost 5 bases, J lost 12 bases, and 11 bases stayed unmatched. CDR3 loop: CASSLKGQGRTFF. In nucleotides, the CDR3 is TGTGCCAGCAGCCTAAAAGGACAGGGACGAACTTTCTTT.

This chain connects TRBV2 to TRBJ1-1, with a possible D match to TRBD1 (5 bases). Per the germline V gene, CDR1 is SNHLY and CDR2 is FYNNEI. This CDR3 is 14 amino acids long. Trimming shortened V by 5 bases and J by 1 base, and 11 bases separated the two germline ends. In DNA form, the CDR3 reads TGTGCCAGCAGTTCCGACAGCAAGAACACTGAAGCTTTCTTT. This gives the protein CASSSDSKNTEAFF. Variable domain in full (rest from reference TRBV2 and TRBJ1-1): EPEVTQTPSHQVTQMGQEVILRCVPISNHLYFYWYRQILGQKVEFLVSFYNNEISEKSEIFDDQFSVERPDGSNFTLKIRSTKLEDSAMYFCASSSDSKNTEAFFGQGTRLTVV.

The chain couples TRBV19 to TRBJ2-4; 9 bases fit TRBD1. Germline V CDR1 and CDR2: LNHDA, SQIVND (reference sequence). V shed 7 bases and J 8 bases; nucleotides not matched to a gene: 9. CDR3 length: 14 amino acids. The CDR3 here is CASIGKDRGDIQYF. The CDR3 nucleotides are TGTGCCAGTATTGGGAAGGACAGGGGAGACATTCAGTACTTC.

This clone was counted once. The rearrangement links TRBV30 to TRBJ1-1; no clear D. Trimming took off 0 bases at V and 10 bases at J, with 12 bases between the two ends. CDR1 and CDR2 (germline): GTSNPN, SVGIG (reference sequence). The length of the CDR3 is 12 residues. CDR3 amino acids: CAWSVFGLGAFF. CDR3 bases: TGTGCCTGGAGTGTATTCGGGTTGGGAGCTTTCTTT.

The chain recombines TRBV7-9 with TRBJ1-4; 7 nucleotides align to TRBD1. CDR3 length: 14 residues. With V trimmed by 2 bases and J by 7 bases, 4 bases remained unmatched. CDR1 and CDR2 from the germline V gene are SEHNR and FQNEAQ (reference sequence). Here the CDR3 reads CASSLKGGGEKLFF. In DNA form, the CDR3 reads TGTGCCAGCAGCTTAAAAGGGGGCGGTGAAAAACTGTTTTTT.

This chain connects TRBV6-5 to TRBJ2-5, with 11 bases aligning to TRBD1. This CDR3 region has 15 residues. V lost 5 bases and J lost 5; bases outside the gene matches: 7. The germline gives CDR1 MNHEY, CDR2 SVGAGI. The DNA for the CDR3 is TGTGCCAGCAGTCAAAGGACAGGGGGCGCGGAGACCCAGTACTTC. Protein sequence: CASSQRTGGAETQYF.